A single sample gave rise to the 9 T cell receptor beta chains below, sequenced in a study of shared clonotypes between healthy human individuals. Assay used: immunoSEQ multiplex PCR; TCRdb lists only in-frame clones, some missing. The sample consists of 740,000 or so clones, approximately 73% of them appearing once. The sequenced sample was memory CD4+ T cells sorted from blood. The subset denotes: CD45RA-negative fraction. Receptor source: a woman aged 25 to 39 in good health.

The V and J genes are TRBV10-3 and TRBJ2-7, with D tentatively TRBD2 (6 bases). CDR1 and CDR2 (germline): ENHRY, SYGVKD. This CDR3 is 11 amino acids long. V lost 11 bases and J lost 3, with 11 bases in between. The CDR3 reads CAGGTIYEQYF. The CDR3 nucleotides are TGTGCCGGCGGGACCATCTACGAGCAGTACTTC.

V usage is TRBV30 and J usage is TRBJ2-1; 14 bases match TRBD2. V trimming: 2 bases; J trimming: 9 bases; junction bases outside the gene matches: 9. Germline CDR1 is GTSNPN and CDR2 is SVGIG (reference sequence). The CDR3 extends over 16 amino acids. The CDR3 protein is CAWSRQGLAGVGEQFF. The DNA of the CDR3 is TGTGCCTGGAGTAGACAGGGACTAGCGGGAGTCGGTGAGCAGTTCTTC. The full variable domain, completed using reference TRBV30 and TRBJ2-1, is SQTIHQWPATLVQPVGSPLSLECTVEGTSNPNLYWYRQAAGRGLQLLFYSVGIGQISSEVPQNLSASRPQDRQFILSSKKLLLSDSGFYLCAWSRQGLAGVGEQFFGPGTRLTVL.

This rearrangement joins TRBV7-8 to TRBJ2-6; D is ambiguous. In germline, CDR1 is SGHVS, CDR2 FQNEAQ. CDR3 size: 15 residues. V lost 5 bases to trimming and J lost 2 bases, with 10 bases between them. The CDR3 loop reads CASSTLQAGANVLTF. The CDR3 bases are TGTGCCAGCAGCACTCTGCAGGCTGGGGCCAACGTCCTGACTTTC.

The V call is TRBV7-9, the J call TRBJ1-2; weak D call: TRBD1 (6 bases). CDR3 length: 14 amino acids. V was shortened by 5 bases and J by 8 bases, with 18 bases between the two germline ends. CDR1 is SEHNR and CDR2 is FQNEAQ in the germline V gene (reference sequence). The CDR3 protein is CASSTKGGNWGYTF. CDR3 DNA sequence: TGTGCCAGCAGCACAAAGGGGGGAAATTGGGGCTACACCTTC.

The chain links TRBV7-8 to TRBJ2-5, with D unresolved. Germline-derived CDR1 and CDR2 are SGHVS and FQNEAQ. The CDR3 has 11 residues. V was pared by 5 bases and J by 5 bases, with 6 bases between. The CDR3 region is CASSGAETQYF. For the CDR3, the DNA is TGTGCCAGCAGCGGAGCGGAGACCCAGTACTTC.

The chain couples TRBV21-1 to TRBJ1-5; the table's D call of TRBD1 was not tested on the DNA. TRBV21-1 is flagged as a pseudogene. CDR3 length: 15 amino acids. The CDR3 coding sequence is TGTGCCAGCAGCGGCCGGCAGGGCTGCAATCAGCCCCAGCATTTT. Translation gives CASSGRQGCNQPQHF.

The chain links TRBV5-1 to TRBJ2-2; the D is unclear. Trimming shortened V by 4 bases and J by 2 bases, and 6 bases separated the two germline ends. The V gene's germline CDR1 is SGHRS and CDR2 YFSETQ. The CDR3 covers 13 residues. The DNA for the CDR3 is TGCGCCAGCAGCCTTAGAAACACCGGGGAGCTGTTTTTT. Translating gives CASSLRNTGELFF.

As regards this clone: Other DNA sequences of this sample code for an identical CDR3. CDR3 in DNA: TGTGCCAGCAGCCGTACGGCCTTTAATGAAAAACTGTTTTTT. It yields the protein CASSRTAFNEKLFF. The chain couples TRBV7-2 to TRBJ1-4; D unresolved. The V end was cut by 5 bases, the J end by 4 bases, with 11 bases between. This CDR3 contains 14 residues. From germline, CDR1 is SGHTA and CDR2 FQGNSA.

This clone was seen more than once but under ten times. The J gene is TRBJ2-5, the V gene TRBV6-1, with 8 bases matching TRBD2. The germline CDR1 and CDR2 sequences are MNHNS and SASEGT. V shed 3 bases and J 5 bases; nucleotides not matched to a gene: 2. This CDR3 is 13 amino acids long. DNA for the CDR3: TGTGCCAGCAGTGAGGAGCGGGAGGAGACCCAGTACTTC. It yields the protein CASSEEREETQYF.